This T cell receptor (beta chain) was captured by sequencing in a study of blood T cells in healthy people across ages (dated by TCRdb to 2013 to 2016). Background for the entire study: In model experiments, template switching captured about one uniquely barcoded TCR beta cDNA molecule for every two T cells. Age-related changes in TCR beta repertoire diversity were measured in the study by deep sequencing normalized with unique cDNA molecular identifiers. Donors were grouped into four age groups: young (average approximately 15 years), middle-aged (around 39), aged (around 60) and long-lived (around 82). Donors of different ages were randomly distributed across sequencing lanes to avoid experimental bias. Using the same blood draw, the study looked at two additional independent replicas of 1 million unique cDNA reads for two donors, one aged 18 to 30 and the other aged 80 or older.

In the case of this clonotype: No antigen is known for it. Base qualities were left out, and no much larger clone turns up one base away.

Here is what the overall study found, with its caveats: The CMV infection status of donors was not known, potentially confounding age-related changes in expanded clonotypes. Compared with the aged group, the long-lived group had more naive CD4+ T cells, fewer expanded clones and increased TCR diversity, a pattern suggesting age selection. As age increased, observed TCR beta diversity per million T cells dropped in a roughly linear way, and a significant reduction was already evident by age 40. A strong correlation was found between observed TCR beta diversity and the percentage of naive T cells measured by flow cytometry. Estimates of total diversity based on one million sequenced T cells were regarded as lower bounds and as underestimates. Conclusive comparison of naive and antigen-experienced compartments was prevented by the profiling of bulk unsorted PBMCs.

CDR1 and CDR2, per the germline V gene, are WSHSY and SAAADI. The CDR3 numbers 15 residues from cysteine through phenylalanine. This entry keeps only the CDR3 DNA: 45 bases, framed from base 1. The germline V and J ends show losses of 6 bases and 4 bases respectively, and no gene match explains 9 bases of the junction. Donors were 39 systemically healthy Caucasian individuals from Russia aged roughly 6 to 100 years. Each donor gave ten milliliters of peripheral blood, collected into EDTA-treated Vacutainer tubes. Ficoll-Paque density-gradient centrifugation was used to isolate PBMCs, with at least 6 million per sample. Total RNA, at least 6 micrograms per sample, was extracted from PBMCs with Trizol reagent. For every donor, an aliquot of PBMCs went through flow cytometry to measure the percentages of naive CD45RAhigh/CD27high T cells. The library was built by means of 5' RACE. Sequenced on an Illumina HiSeq 2500. A second roughly 6 to 12 cycle PCR used a sample-barcoded 5' primer and a J-beta primer mix. A unique molecular identifier was introduced onto each TCR beta cDNA molecule by a template-switch 5' adaptor carrying 12 random nucleotides. At least 3 million CDR3-containing paired-end reads were obtained from each sample. All of the RNA was converted into first-strand cDNA using the Mint cDNA synthesis kit, with a TRBC-specific oligonucleotide serving as the primer. Following uracil-DNA glycosylase treatment, all cDNA underwent a first 18-cycle PCR with the universal primers M1SS and BC2_uni_R. The original pipeline was this. Normalization of each sample was performed by random selection of 1 million high-quality reads, each carrying a distinct molecular identifier. Reads with shared molecular identifiers were discarded instead of being binned into consensus sequences. MiTCR, run with a Q25 quality threshold and the strictest error-elimination algorithm, handled CDR3 identification, clonotype clustering and error correction. A nonparametric unseen species model using Euler transformation provided a lower-bound estimate of total TCR beta diversity. The public reads were reanalyzed by TCRdb: fastp trimming at Q25, MiXCR alignment, in-frame beta chains only. Rows merge per CDR3 protein into single entries with the most common DNA and genes. Clone size and V and J calls follow TCRdb, not the original study. Here the sample has about 580,000 distinct CDR3 sequences; 40% to 50% occur a single time. The top ten clones comprise around 23% of the sample.

The receptor was derived from a man of 80 years or more in good health. Sequencing was carried out using blood. The chain is assembled from TRBV10-2 and TRBJ2-5; TRBD2 aligns with 9 central bases. The nucleotide sequence is TGCGCCAGCAGCCTCCCCGGACTAGCGATAGAGACCCAGTACTTC. Translated, it gives CASSLPGLAIETQYF.